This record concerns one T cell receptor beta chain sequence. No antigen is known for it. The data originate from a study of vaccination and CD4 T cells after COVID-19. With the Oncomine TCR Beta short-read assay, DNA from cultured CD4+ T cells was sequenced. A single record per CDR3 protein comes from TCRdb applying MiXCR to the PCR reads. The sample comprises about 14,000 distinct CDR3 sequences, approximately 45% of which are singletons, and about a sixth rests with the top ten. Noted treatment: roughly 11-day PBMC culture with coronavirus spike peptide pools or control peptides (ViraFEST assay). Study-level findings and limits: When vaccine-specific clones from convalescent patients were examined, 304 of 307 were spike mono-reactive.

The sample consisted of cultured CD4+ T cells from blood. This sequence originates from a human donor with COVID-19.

The CDR3 DNA sequence: TGTGCCAGCAGCTTAGTTCTCGTGGAGCGGGAGACCCAGTACTTC. This sequence encodes CASSLVLVERETQYF. V gene TRBV7-9 combines with J gene TRBJ2-5, with D tentatively TRBD2 (5 bases). The germline V gene has CDR1 SEHNR and CDR2 FQNEAQ (reference sequence). Between the trimmed V and J ends, which lost 1 base and 5 bases, there was a span of 14 bases. The CDR3 runs 15 residues.